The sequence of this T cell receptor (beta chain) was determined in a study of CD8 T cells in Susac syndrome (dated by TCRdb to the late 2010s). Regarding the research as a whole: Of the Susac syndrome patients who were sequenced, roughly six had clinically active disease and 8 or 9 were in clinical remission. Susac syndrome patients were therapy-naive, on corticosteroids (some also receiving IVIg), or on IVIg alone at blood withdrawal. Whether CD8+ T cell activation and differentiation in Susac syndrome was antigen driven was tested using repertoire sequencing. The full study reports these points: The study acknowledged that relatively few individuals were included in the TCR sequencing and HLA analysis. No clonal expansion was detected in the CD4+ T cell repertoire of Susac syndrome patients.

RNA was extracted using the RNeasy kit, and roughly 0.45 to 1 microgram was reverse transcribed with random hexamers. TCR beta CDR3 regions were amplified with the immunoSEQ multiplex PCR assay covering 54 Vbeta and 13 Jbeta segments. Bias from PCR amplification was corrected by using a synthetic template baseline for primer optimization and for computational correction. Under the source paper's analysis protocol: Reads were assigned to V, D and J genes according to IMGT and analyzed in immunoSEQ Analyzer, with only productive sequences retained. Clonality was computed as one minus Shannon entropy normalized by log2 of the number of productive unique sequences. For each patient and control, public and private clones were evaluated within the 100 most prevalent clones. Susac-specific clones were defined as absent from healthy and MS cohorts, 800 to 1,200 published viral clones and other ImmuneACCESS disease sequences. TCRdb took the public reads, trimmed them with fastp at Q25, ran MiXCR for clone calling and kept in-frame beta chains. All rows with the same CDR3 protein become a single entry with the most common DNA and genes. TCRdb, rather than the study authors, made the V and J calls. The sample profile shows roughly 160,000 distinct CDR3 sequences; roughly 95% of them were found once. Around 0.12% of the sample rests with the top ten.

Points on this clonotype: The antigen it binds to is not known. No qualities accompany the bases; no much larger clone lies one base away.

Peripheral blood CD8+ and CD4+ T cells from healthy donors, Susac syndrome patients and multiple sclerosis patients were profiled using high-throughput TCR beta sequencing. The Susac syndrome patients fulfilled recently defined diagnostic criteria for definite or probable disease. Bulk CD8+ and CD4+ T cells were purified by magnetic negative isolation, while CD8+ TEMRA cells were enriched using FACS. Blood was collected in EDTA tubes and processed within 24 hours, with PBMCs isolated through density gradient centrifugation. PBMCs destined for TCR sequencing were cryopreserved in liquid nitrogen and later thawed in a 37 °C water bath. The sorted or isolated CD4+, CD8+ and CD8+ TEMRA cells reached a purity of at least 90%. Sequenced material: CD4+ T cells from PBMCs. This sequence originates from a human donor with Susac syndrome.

The CDR3 loop reads CSARDEGGADYGYTF. At the DNA level, the sequence is TGCAGTGCTAGAGATGAGGGGGGCGCCGACTATGGCTACACCTTC. Recombination joined TRBV20-1 with TRBJ1-2; TRBD1 is possibly the D segment (6 matching bases). Measured from the cysteine to the phenylalanine, the CDR3 is 15 residues long. Only the CDR3 DNA stays, 45 bases, in frame from base 1. V loses 0 bases, J loses 3 bases, and the germline ends lie 14 bases apart. CDR1 DFQATT and CDR2 SNEGSKA were looked up in the germline V gene (reference sequence).